The source of this TCR beta chain is a study of cytomegalovirus exposure and HLA in healthy donors. Study-level background: An analysis done earlier identified about 120 million unique TCR beta sequences from about 180 million T cells. Around 86 million unique TCRs, all from HLA-typed donors, were included in an early release of the data. General study results and limits: Being productive about 87% or about 30% of the time was typical of most TCR beta V segments in an earlier analysis. A later analysis linked some 17,000 TCR beta sequences to HLA alleles at 0.05 false discovery rate.

With 60 Vbeta and 13 Jbeta primers, the PCR was carried out. The table came from immunoSEQ multiplex PCR; TCRdb's copy has only in-frame clones and leaves some out. This table has about 160,000 clones, approximately 71% appearing once. The length of the CDR3 is 15 residues. The V end was cut by 0 bases, the J end by 4 bases, with 12 bases between. The germline V gene encodes CDR1 ENHRY and CDR2 SYGVKD. Concerning this clone itself: Its antigen is still unknown.

The receptor comes from a man aged 45-65 years in good health and CMV-seronegative. Input material: PBMCs. J is TRBJ1-2 and V is TRBV10-3; maybe TRBD1 (5 bases). The CDR3 coding sequence is TGTGCCATCAGTGAGTCGCAAGGGGTAACCTATGGCTACACCTTC. Translation: CAISESQGVTYGYTF.